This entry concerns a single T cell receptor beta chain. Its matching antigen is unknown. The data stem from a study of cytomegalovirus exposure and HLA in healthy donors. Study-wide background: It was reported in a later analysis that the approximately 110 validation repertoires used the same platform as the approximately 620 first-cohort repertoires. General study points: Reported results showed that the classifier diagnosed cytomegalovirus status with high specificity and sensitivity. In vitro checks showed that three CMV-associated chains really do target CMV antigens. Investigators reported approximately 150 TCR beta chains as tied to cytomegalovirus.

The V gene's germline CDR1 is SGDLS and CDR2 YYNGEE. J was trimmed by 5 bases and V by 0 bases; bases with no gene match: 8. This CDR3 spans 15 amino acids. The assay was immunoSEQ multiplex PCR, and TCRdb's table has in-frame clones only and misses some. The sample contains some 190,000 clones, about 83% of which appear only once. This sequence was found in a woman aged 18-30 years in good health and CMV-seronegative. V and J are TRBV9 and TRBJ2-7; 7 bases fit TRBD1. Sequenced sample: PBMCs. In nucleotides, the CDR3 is TGTGCCAGCAGCGTAGGGGGAGACAGGGTCCACGAGCAGTACTTC. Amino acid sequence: CASSVGGDRVHEQYF.